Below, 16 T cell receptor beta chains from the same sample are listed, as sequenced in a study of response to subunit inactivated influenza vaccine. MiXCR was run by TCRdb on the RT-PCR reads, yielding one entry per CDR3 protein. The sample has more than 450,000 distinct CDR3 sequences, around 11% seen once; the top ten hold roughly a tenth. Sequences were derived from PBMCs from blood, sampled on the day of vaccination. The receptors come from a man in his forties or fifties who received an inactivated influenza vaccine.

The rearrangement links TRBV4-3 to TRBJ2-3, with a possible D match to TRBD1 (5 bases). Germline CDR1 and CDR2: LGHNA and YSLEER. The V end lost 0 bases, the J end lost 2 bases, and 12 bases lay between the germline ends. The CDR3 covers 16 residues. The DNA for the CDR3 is TGCGCCAGCAGCCAAGATCCCCAAGGGGCCACAGATACGCAGTATTTT. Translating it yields CASSQDPQGATDTQYF.

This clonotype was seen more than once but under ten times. For the CDR3, the DNA is TGTGCCAGCTCACCGAGGGTTCGCTCCTACGAGCAGTACTTC. It yields the protein CASSPRVRSYEQYF. The V call is TRBV18, the J call TRBJ2-7; TRBD2 might be the D (5 bases). CDR3 length: 14 residues. CDR1 is KGHSH and CDR2 is LQKENI in the germline V gene. Deletions cut 3 bases from V and 0 bases from J, with 9 bases between.

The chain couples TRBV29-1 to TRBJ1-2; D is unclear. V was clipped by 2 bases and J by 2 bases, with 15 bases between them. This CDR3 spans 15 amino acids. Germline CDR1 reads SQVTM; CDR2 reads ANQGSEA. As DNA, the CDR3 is TGCAGCGTTGAAATACAAGGAGAGGCAAACTATGGCTACACCTTC. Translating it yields CSVEIQGEANYGYTF. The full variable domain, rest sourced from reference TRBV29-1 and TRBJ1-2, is SAVISQKPSRDICQRGTSLTIQCQVDSQVTMMFWYRQQPGQSLTLIATANQGSEATYESGFVIDKFPISRPNLTFSTLTVSNMSPEDSSIYLCSVEIQGEANYGYTFGSGTRLTVV.

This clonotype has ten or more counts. CDR3 in DNA: TGTGCCATATCTGGGGCCTACGAGCAGTACTTC. This translates into CAISGAYEQYF. V gene TRBV10-3 combines with J gene TRBJ2-7; D uncertain. Germline V CDR1 and CDR2: ENHRY, SYGVKD. V was cut by 9 bases and J by 2 bases, with 8 bases left in between. The CDR3 is made up of 11 amino acids.

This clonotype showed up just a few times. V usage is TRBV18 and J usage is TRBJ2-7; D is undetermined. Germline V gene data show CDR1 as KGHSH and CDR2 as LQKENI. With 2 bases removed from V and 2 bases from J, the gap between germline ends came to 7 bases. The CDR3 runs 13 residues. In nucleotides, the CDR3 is TGTGCCAGCTCACCAACGGCAGCCTACGAGCAGTACTTC. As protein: CASSPTAAYEQYF. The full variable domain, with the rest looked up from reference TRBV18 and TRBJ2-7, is NAGVMQNPRHLVRRRGQEARLRCSPMKGHSHVYWYRQLPEEGLKFMVYLQKENIIDESGMPKERFSAEFPKEGPSILRIQQVVRGDSAAYFCASSPTAAYEQYFGPGTRLTVT.

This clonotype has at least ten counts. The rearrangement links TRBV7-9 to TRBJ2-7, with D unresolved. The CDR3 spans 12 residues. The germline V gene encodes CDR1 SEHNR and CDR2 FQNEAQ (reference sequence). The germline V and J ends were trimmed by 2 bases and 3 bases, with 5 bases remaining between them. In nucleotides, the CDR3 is TGTGCCAGCAGCTTAATTCGCTACGAGCAGTACTTC. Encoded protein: CASSLIRYEQYF.

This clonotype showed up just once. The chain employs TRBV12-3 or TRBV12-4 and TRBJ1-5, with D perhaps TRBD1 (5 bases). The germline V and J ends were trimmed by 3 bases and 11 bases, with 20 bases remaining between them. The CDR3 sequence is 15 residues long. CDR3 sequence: CASSLSPGGAGAQHF. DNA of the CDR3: TGTGCCAGCAGTTTGTCCCCAGGTGGGGCGGGGGCCCAGCATTTT.

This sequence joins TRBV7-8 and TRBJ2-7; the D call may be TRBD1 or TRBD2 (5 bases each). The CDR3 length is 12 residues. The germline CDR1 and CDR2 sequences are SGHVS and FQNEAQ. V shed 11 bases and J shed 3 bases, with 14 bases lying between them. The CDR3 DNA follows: TGTGCCTCGACCGGGACGGTCTACGAGCAGTACGTC. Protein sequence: CASTGTVYEQYV.

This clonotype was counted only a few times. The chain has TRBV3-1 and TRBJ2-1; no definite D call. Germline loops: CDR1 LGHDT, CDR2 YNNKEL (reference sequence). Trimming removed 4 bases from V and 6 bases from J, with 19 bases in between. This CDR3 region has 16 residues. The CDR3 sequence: CASSRSGGPGANEQFF. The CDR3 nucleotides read TGTGCCAGCAGCCGATCGGGCGGTCCCGGTGCCAATGAGCAGTTCTTC.

CDR3 bases: TGTGCCACAAAACATCGGGGTTCACAAGAGACCCAGTACTTC. Its protein is CATKHRGSQETQYF. This rearrangement joins TRBV10-3 to TRBJ2-5; the D gene is possibly TRBD2 (5 bases). The CDR3 sequence is 14 residues long. Trimming removed 10 bases at V and 2 bases at J, with 17 bases between. CDR1 and CDR2 from the germline V gene are ENHRY and SYGVKD.

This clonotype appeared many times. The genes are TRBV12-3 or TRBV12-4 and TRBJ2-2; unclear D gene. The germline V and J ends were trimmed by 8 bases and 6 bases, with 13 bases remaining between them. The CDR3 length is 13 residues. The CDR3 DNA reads TGTGCCAGCTGCCTAGTGATCGCCGGGGAGCTGTTTTTT. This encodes CASCLVIAGELFF.

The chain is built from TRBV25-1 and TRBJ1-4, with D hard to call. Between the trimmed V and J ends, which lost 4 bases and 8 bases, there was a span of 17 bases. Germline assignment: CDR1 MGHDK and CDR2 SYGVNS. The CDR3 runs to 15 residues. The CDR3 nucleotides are TGTGCCAGCAGTGTCTCGATTGCCTCGGGCGAAAAACTGTTTTTT. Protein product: CASSVSIASGEKLFF.

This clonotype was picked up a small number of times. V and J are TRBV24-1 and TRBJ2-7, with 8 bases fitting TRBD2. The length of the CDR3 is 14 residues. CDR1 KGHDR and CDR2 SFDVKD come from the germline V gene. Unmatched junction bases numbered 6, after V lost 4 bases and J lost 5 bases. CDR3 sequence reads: CATSDSGSYHEQYF. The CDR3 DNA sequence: TGTGCCACCAGTGACAGCGGGAGTTACCACGAGCAGTACTTC.

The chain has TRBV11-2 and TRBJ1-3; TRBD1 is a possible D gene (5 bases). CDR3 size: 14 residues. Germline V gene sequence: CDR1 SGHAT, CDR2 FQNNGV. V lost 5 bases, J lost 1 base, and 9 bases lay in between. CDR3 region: CASSPPGSGNTIYF. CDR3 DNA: TGTGCCAGCAGCCCCCCAGGGTCTGGAAACACCATATATTTT.

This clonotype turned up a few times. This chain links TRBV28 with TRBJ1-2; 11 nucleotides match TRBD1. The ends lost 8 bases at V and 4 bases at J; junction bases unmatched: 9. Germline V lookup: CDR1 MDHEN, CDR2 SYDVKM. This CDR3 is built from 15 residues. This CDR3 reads CASLPDRGRGYGYTF. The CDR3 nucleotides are TGTGCCAGCCTTCCGGACAGGGGGCGGGGCTATGGCTACACCTTC.

This CDR3 is CSAELAGGPWFETQYF. Here the CDR3 DNA reads TGCAGTGCGGAACTAGCGGGGGGGCCTTGGTTTGAGACCCAGTACTTC. The chain combines TRBV20-1 with TRBJ2-5; 13 nucleotides match TRBD2. Germline V gene sequence: CDR1 DFQATT, CDR2 SNEGSKA (reference sequence). Germline trimming cut 6 bases from V and 5 bases from J; bases unmatched to any gene: 12. The length of the CDR3 is 16 residues.